The next 12 T cell receptor beta chains were all read from a single sample in a study of cytomegalovirus exposure and HLA in healthy donors. PCR was performed using 60 Vbeta and 13 Jbeta primers. Sequencing was performed with immunoSEQ multiplex PCR; in TCRdb, only in-frame clones are kept and a portion is missing. The sample consists of more than 90,000 clones, 76% of them appearing once. The sample consisted of PBMCs. The receptors were sampled from a middle-aged man in good health and CMV-seronegative.

This chain links TRBV15 with TRBJ2-2; TRBD1 aligns across 7 bases. Germline CDR1 LNHNV, CDR2 YYDKDF (reference sequence). J gave up 3 bases and V 3 bases, and 7 bases lay outside the gene matches. The length of the CDR3 is 16 residues. The CDR3: CATSSRGFVDTGELFF. The CDR3 DNA sequence: TGTGCCACCAGCAGCAGGGGGTTCGTGGACACCGGGGAGCTGTTTTTT.

The genes are TRBV14 and TRBJ2-5, with a tentative D call TRBD2 (6 bases). The CDR3 runs 14 residues. Trimming cost V 0 bases and J 7 bases, with 12 bases left between them. Germline values: CDR1 SGHDN, CDR2 FVKESK. This CDR3 reads CASSQERRGGTQYF. The CDR3 DNA reads TGTGCCAGCAGCCAAGAACGGAGGGGTGGGACCCAGTACTTC.

This chain links TRBV19 with TRBJ1-2; D remains unclear. The V end was cut by 1 base, the J end by 0 bases, with 3 bases between. The CDR3 loop spans 13 amino acids. The germline CDR1 and CDR2 sequences are LNHDA and SQIVND (reference sequence). CDR3 amino acids: CASSIAANYGYTF. The CDR3 DNA is TGTGCCAGTAGTATAGCAGCTAACTATGGCTACACCTTC.

The chain uses TRBV9 and TRBJ1-3, with TRBD1 matching 9 bases. V dropped 4 bases and J dropped 6; count of bases not matched to a gene: 11. CDR1 and CDR2 from the germline V gene are SGDLS and YYNGEE. The CDR3 extends over 16 amino acids. CDR3 sequence (DNA): TGTGCCAGCAGCCCACCCGGACAGGGGACTGCAAACACCATATATTTT. It encodes CASSPPGQGTANTIYF.

This sequence joins TRBV7-9 and TRBJ2-1; 7 positions agree with TRBD2. CDR3 length: 16 amino acids. V trimming: 5 bases; J trimming: 4 bases; junction bases outside the gene matches: 11. Germline CDR1 is SEHNR and CDR2 is FQNEAQ (reference sequence). The CDR3 loop reads CASSPRGGGEYNEQFF. CDR3 DNA sequence: TGTGCCAGCAGCCCAAGGGGTGGGGGGGAATACAATGAGCAGTTCTTC.

This chain connects TRBV15 to TRBJ2-5, with D tentatively TRBD2 (5 bases). V was clipped by 8 bases and J by 1 base, with 14 bases between them. Germline V gives CDR1 LNHNV, CDR2 YYDKDF (reference sequence). The CDR3 sequence is 14 residues long. CDR3 region: CATAGYSVQETQYF. Here the CDR3 DNA reads TGTGCCACCGCGGGTTACAGCGTCCAAGAGACCCAGTACTTC.

Note on this clone: Relative to the germline gene, one junction end is altered; a read error may explain this. This same CDR3 is encoded by further DNA sequences in the sample. In DNA form, the CDR3 reads TGTGCCAGCAGCACCGCGACACTCTATAATTCCCCCCTCCACTTT. The encoded protein is CASSTATLYNSPLHF. V is TRBV28 and J is TRBJ1-6; D uncertain. The CDR3 runs 15 residues. Per the germline V gene, CDR1 is MDHEN and CDR2 is SYDVKM.

This clone showed up just a few times. The chain recombines TRBV2 with TRBJ2-2, with D possibly TRBD2 on 6 matching bases. The length of the CDR3 is 14 residues. Germline assignment: CDR1 SNHLY and CDR2 FYNNEI. V lost 6 bases to trimming and J lost 2 bases, with 10 bases between them. CDR3 residues: CASRGGVNTGELFF. The CDR3 nucleotides read TGTGCCAGCAGAGGCGGGGTAAACACCGGGGAGCTGTTTTTT.

This chain joins TRBV7-6 and TRBJ2-1, with D hard to call. V lost 2 bases and J 0 bases, leaving 8 bases between the germline ends. Germline V CDR1 and CDR2: SGHVS, FNYEAQ. This CDR3 is 15 amino acids long. The CDR3 spells CASSLLRNSYNEQFF. DNA of the CDR3: TGTGCCAGCAGCTTACTGAGGAACTCCTACAATGAGCAGTTCTTC.

Comment on this clone: Other DNA sequences in the sample encode the same CDR3. This chain connects TRBV6-5 to TRBJ1-6; the D is unclear. This CDR3 contains 15 residues. Germline CDR1 MNHEY, CDR2 SVGAGI. Trimming stripped 6 bases from V and 0 bases from J, with 9 bases between. The CDR3 DNA follows: TGTGCCAGCAGACTGAGGAGCTCCTATAATTCACCCCTCCACTTT. Translation gives CASRLRSSYNSPLHF.

The genes are TRBV6-1 and TRBJ1-2; D gene uncertain. CDR3 length: 14 amino acids. Germline CDR1 is MNHNS and CDR2 is SASEGT. Trimming removed 1 base at V and 4 bases at J, with 10 bases between. For the CDR3, the DNA is TGTGCCAGCAGTGAAGGGAGGCAGCTCTATGGCTACACCTTC. Amino acids: CASSEGRQLYGYTF.

The rearrangement uses TRBV6-5 and TRBJ1-1; no clear D. The V gene's germline CDR1 is MNHEY and CDR2 SVGAGI. The length of the CDR3 is 15 residues. V lost 0 bases and J lost 3, with 11 bases in between. The CDR3 nucleotides are TGTGCCAGCAGTTACTCACATCCCCCTGACACTGAAGCTTTCTTT. Translated, it gives CASSYSHPPDTEAFF.